A selection of T cell receptor beta chains follows, all from one sample in a study of blood T cell repertoires in COVID-19. Assay: immunoSEQ multiplex PCR; the TCRdb copy retains only in-frame clones and omits some. The table includes roughly 380,000 clones, over 75% detected once. Sequenced material: PBMCs or T cells enriched from blood (not recorded which). These receptors were collected from a woman aged 25 to 39 who had recovered from COVID-19. Both conserved end residues are part of each CDR3. A D gene is named only where the DNA matches it firmly. Size tells how often a clone was seen (once, few, many) or the class of an expanded clone, and some rows leave it out.

>TRBV13|-|-|TRBJ2-1
CASSVHPDNNEQFF
TGTGCCAGCAGCGTCCACCCGGACAACAATGAGCAGTTCTTC
>TRBV12-5|TRBD1|-|TRBJ1-5
CASGLILRGLRSNQPQHF
TGTGCTAGTGGTTTGATACTCAGGGGGCTTCGGAGCAATCAGCCCCAGCATTTT
>TRBV3-1/TRBV3-2|-|-|TRBJ1-2
CASSLKTGTYGYTF
TGTGCCAGCAGCCTGAAGACAGGAACCTATGGCTACACCTTC
>TRBV4-1|TRBD2|-|TRBJ2-7
CASSQDPGGGYEQYF
TGCGCCAGCAGCCAAGATCCGGGGGGGGGCTACGAGCAGTACTTC
>TRBV19|-|-|TRBJ2-7
CASSTGGYYEQYF
TGTGCCAGTAGTACTGGGGGCTACTACGAGCAGTACTTC
>TRBV10-3|-|-|TRBJ2-7
CAISEAGAYEQYF
TGTGCCATCAGTGAGGCCGGAGCCTACGAGCAGTACTTC
>TRBV27|TRBD1|-|TRBJ2-7
CATGTGTANYEQYF
TGTGCCACCGGAACCGGGACAGCGAACTACGAGCAGTACTTC
>TRBV5-1|-|-|TRBJ2-4
CASSGPGASGNIQYF
TGCGCCAGCAGCGGTCCCGGGGCCAGCGGGAACATTCAGTACTTC
>TRBV3-1/TRBV3-2|-|-|TRBJ1-2
CASSPSLYSGYTF
TGTGCCAGCAGCCCCTCTCTCTATTCTGGCTACACCTTC
>TRBV7-9|-|-|TRBJ2-1
CASSPTSPGEQFF
TGTGCCAGCAGCCCGACTTCCCCGGGAGAGCAGTTCTTC
>TRBV4-2|-|-|TRBJ1-5
CASSQNLGGNQPQHF
TGTGCCAGCAGCCAAAATCTCGGGGGGAATCAGCCCCAGCATTTT
>TRBV3-1/TRBV3-2|TRBD1|-|TRBJ1-3
CASSQGTGGAYGNTIYF
TGTGCCAGCAGCCAAGGGACAGGGGGCGCGTATGGAAACACCATATATTTT
>TRBV30|-|once|TRBJ1-6
CAWSEKGDSPLHF
TGTGCCTGGAGTGAGAAAGGGGATTCACCCCTCCACTTT
>TRBV2|-|-|TRBJ1-2
CASIPPRGRVWGYTF
TGTGCCAGCATTCCGCCGAGAGGGCGTGTTTGGGGCTACACCTTC
>TRBV7-9|-|-|TRBJ2-1
CASSFPRQSGSNNEQFF
TGTGCCAGCAGCTTCCCTAGACAATCCGGGAGCAACAATGAGCAGTTCTTC
>TRBV12-3/TRBV12-4|-|-|TRBJ2-7
CASRATGSHEQYF
TGTGCCAGCAGAGCTACAGGCTCTCACGAGCAGTACTTC
>TRBV4-1|TRBD1|-|TRBJ2-5
CASSQGRGETQYF
TGCGCCAGCAGCCAAGGCAGGGGGGAGACCCAGTACTTC
>TRBV2|-|-|TRBJ1-5
CASVEGWSQPQHF
TGTGCCTCGGTAGAGGGCTGGAGTCAGCCCCAGCATTTT
>TRBV5-8|TRBD1|-|TRBJ2-7
CASSLIPGGVGYEQYF
TGTGCCAGCAGCTTGATCCCAGGGGGCGTTGGATACGAGCAGTACTTC
>TRBV5-1|TRBD1|-|TRBJ2-7
CASSYGTVDYEQYF
TGCGCCAGCAGCTATGGGACAGTCGACTACGAGCAGTACTTC
>TRBV5-1|TRBD1|-|TRBJ1-5
CASSLGQGAEQPQHF
TGCGCCAGCAGCCTCGGACAGGGGGCAGAACAGCCCCAGCATTTT
>TRBV28|TRBD2|-|TRBJ2-7
CASSSPAGGRDEQYF
TGTGCCAGCAGTTCCCCAGCGGGAGGTCGGGACGAGCAGTACTTC